Detailed here is one TCR beta chain. The data were taken from a study of blood T cell repertoires in COVID-19. Study details: Some COVID-19 samples were acute and others convalescent; all came from the United States, Italy and Spain. The cDNA or gDNA used as material had been derived from T cells, B-cell-depleted T cells, or PBMCs.

Study processing details: Reference gene primer amplification yielded estimated nucleated cell counts. Here immunoSEQ multiplex PCR was the method, and the copy in TCRdb shows in-frame clones only, minus some. D and trimming come from the DNA, and the V and J calls and clone size come from that table. Among 56,000 or so clones listed, under 90% were seen once. V was trimmed by 0 bases and J by 5 bases, leaving 11 bases between them. Germline assignment: CDR1 ENHRY and CDR2 SYGVKD. The CDR3 extends over 15 amino acids. V is TRBV10-3 and J is TRBJ1-5; D perhaps matches TRBD1 (6 bases). What was sequenced was peripheral blood. The source is a man aged 45 to 65 with acute or convalescent COVID-19. The CDR3 nucleotides read TGTGCCATCAGTGAGTCGGGGACACCCGATCAGCCCCAGCATTTT. The encoded protein is CAISESGTPDQPQHF.